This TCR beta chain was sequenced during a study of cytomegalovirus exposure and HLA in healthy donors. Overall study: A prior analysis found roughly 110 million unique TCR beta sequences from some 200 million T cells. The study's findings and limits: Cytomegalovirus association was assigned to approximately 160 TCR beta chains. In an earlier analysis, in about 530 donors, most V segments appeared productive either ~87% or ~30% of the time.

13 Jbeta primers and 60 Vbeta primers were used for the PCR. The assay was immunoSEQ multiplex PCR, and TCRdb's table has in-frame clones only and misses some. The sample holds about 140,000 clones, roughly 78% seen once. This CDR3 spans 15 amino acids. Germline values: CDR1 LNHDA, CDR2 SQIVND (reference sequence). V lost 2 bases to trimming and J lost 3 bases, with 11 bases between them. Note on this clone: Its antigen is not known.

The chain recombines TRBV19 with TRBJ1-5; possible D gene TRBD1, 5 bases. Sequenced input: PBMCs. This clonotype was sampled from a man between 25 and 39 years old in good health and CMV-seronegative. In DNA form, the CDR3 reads TGTGCCAGTAGTATATTGGGGCAGAACAATCAGCCCCAGCATTTT. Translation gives CASSILGQNNQPQHF.